The 32 T cell receptor beta chains presented below share a single source sample, sequenced in a study of tumor and adjacent non-tumor tissue in lung cancer. RNA was extracted from bulk tissue without any cell sorting. Three rounds of nested PCR, following a modified ARM-PCR protocol, produced the TCRbeta library. TCRdb reprocessed the multiplex PCR reads via MiXCR and lists one record per CDR3 protein. The data contain some 80,000 distinct CDR3 sequences, 72% of them singletons. The sequenced sample was lung tumor tissue. The receptor set was obtained from a woman aged 35 to 49 with non-small cell lung cancer.

Turning to this clonotype: In this CDR3 the conserved last residue, phenylalanine or tryptophan, is missing, so a read error is likely. This sequence joins TRBV10-2 and TRBJ1-5, with 8 bases matching TRBD1. Germline CDR1 and CDR2: WSHSY and SAAADI. CDR3 length equals 13 residues. The CDR3 spells CAISDRANQPQHS. The CDR3 DNA follows: TGTGCCATCTCGGACAGGGCTAATCAGCCCCAGCATTCT.

For this clonotype: One end of the junction fails to match germline, which may point to a read error. J is TRBJ2-1 and V is TRBV11-3, with TRBD1 matching over 9 bases. The CDR3 is 14 residues long. Germline loops: CDR1 SGHNT, CDR2 YENEEA. CDR3 in amino acids: CASIPGQGSNERFF. CDR3 nucleotide sequence: TGTGCCAGCATCCCCGGACAGGGGAGCAATGAGCGGTTCTTC.

This chain connects TRBV20-1 to TRBJ2-2; D possibly matches TRBD1 or TRBD2 (5 bases each). Germline CDR1 DFQATT, CDR2 SNEGSKA (reference sequence). V lost 5 bases and J lost 7, with 17 bases in between. CDR3 length: 14 amino acids. The CDR3 sequence: CSAPPGHDIGELFF. The DNA for the CDR3 is TGCAGTGCTCCGCCGGGGCATGACATCGGGGAGCTGTTTTTT.

This rearrangement joins TRBV29-1 to TRBJ1-2, with 8 bases matching TRBD1. The CDR3 contains 13 residues. CDR1 and CDR2 (germline): SQVTM, ANQGSEA. This CDR3 is CSVLLPGGSGYTF. CDR3 bases: TGCAGTGTCCTTTTACCAGGGGGCTCTGGCTACACCTTC.

The sample holds many counts of this clonotype. The V and J genes are TRBV5-1 and TRBJ1-1, with 7 bases fitting TRBD1. This CDR3 contains 14 residues. Germline-derived CDR1 and CDR2 are SGHRS and YFSETQ. The V gene end was trimmed by 4 bases and the J gene end by 2 bases; junction bases not matched to a gene: 5. For the CDR3, the DNA is TGCGCCAGCAGCAAAGACAGGGCAAACACTGAAGCTTTCTTT. Translation: CASSKDRANTEAFF. Full variable domain (missing parts from reference TRBV5-1 and TRBJ1-1): KAGVTQTPRYLIKTRGQQVTLSCSPISGHRSVSWYQQTPGQGLQFLFEYFSETQRNKGNFPGRFSGRQFSNSRSEMNVSTLELGDSALYLCASSKDRANTEAFFGQGTRLTVV.

In this sample, this clonotype turned up once. A junction boundary mismatches the germline segment, possibly from a read error. The rearrangement links TRBV11-1 to TRBJ2-1; D is ambiguous. The CDR3 length is 15 residues. CDR1 is SGHAT and CDR2 is FQDESV in the germline V gene (reference sequence). The CDR3 DNA reads as TGTGCCAGCAACTTACGGGTGGTAGATTACAATGAGCAGTTGTTC. This codes for CASNLRVVDYNEQLF.

This clonotype was seen a single time. An end of the junction does not agree with germline; a read error may underlie this. The chain recombines TRBV9 with TRBJ2-7; TRBD2 is a possible D gene (5 bases). Germline V gene lookup returns CDR1 SGDLS and CDR2 YYNGEE. The CDR3 contains 15 residues. The CDR3 sequence is CASSASRELPNEQYF. In DNA form, the CDR3 reads TGTGCCAGCAGCGCCAGCCGGGAACTCCCCAACGAGCAGTATTTC.

Note on this clonotype: A much bigger clone sits one base away, suggesting this may be a read error. The rearrangement uses TRBV20-1 and TRBJ2-7; D may match TRBD1 or TRBD2 (5 bases each). This CDR3 contains 14 residues. CDR1 and CDR2 (germline): DFQATT, SNEGSKA (reference sequence). CDR3 region: CSAISGLLDYDQYF. The CDR3 bases are TGCAGTGCTATTTCGGGGCTGCTCGATTACGATCAGTACTTC.

About this clonotype itself: At one boundary the junction diverges from the germline segment, which might be a read error. V is TRBV7-9 and J is TRBJ2-3, with D perhaps TRBD1 (5 bases). The CDR3 sequence is 14 residues long. Germline CDR1 is SEHNR and CDR2 is FQNEAQ (reference sequence). DNA for the CDR3: TGTGCCAGCAGCCTCGACAGAAGCACAGATGCGCAGTATTTT. Protein product: CASSLDRSTDAQYF.

Notes on this clonotype: One end of the junction does not line up with germline, which may come from a read error. This chain joins TRBV6-5 and TRBJ1-6, with 7 bases identical to TRBD1. Germline loops: CDR1 MNHEY, CDR2 SVGAGI. The CDR3 loop spans 14 amino acids. CDR3 in DNA: TGTGCTAGCAATTGGACAGGTCGGAATTTACCCCTCCACTTT. Amino acids: CASNWTGRNLPLHF.

Judged by abundance, this clonotype is medium-sized (0.01 to 0.1%). This chain connects TRBV11-1 to TRBJ2-2; D is possibly TRBD1 or TRBD2 (5 bases each). This CDR3 has 14 residues. V lost 5 bases, J lost 3 bases, and 10 bases lay in between. The germline V gene has CDR1 SGHAT and CDR2 FQDESV (reference sequence). The CDR3 is CASSRDGYTGELFF. Here the CDR3 DNA reads TGTGCCAGCAGCCGGGACGGGTACACCGGGGAGCTGTTTTTT.

In regard to this clonotype: The missing conserved phenylalanine or tryptophan at the end of this CDR3 makes a read error likely. The V and J genes are TRBV20-1 and TRBJ2-7; a weak D match, TRBD2 (5 bases). V lost 7 bases and J lost 2, with 12 bases in between. The germline gives CDR1 DFQATT, CDR2 SNEGSKA (reference sequence). This CDR3 is 12 amino acids long. The CDR3 DNA follows: TGCAGTGTCCGACCGAGGGCCTACGAGCAGTACCTC. This encodes CSVRPRAYEQYL.

The V and J genes are TRBV6-1 and TRBJ2-7; maybe TRBD1 (5 bases). This CDR3 has 14 residues. Germline-derived CDR1 and CDR2 are MNHNS and SASEGT. V lost 2 bases and J 4 bases, leaving 12 bases between the germline ends. The DNA for the CDR3 is TGTGCCAGCAGTGAAAGTCTCGCAGGGTACGAGCAGTACTTC. Translation: CASSESLAGYEQYF.

With regard to this clonotype: One junction end disagrees with the germline gene, perhaps due to a read error. The CDR3 sequence is CASSLQAGRVEQYF. The DNA of the CDR3 is TGTGCCAGCAGTTTACAGGCAGGTCGGGTCGAGCAGTATTTC. The genes are TRBV28 and TRBJ2-7, with D uncertain. There are 14 residues in the CDR3. Germline CDR1 reads MDHEN; CDR2 reads SYDVKM.

The chain combines TRBV5-1 with TRBJ2-5; tentative D call: TRBD1 (6 bases). Germline CDR1 SGHRS, CDR2 YFSETQ. Trimming cost V 6 bases and J 5 bases, with 14 bases left between them. The CDR3 totals 13 residues. The DNA for the CDR3 is TGCGCCAGCACCATGGACAGTTCGGAGACCCAGTACTTC. This codes for CASTMDSSETQYF.

To note about this clonotype: The germline gene is not matched at one end of the junction; a read error may be the cause. The chain employs TRBV29-1 and TRBJ2-6, with D perhaps matching TRBD2 (5 bases). This CDR3 spans 15 amino acids. Germline-derived CDR1 and CDR2 are SQVTM and ANQGSEA. The CDR3 DNA sequence: TGCAACGTTGAATCGGGGTGCTCTGGGGCCAACGTCCTGACTTTC. Translation: CNVESGCSGANVLTF. Variable domain in full (rest from reference TRBV29-1 and TRBJ2-6): SAVISQKPSRDICQRGTSLTIQCQVDSQVTMMFWYRQQPGQSLTLIATANQGSEATYESGFVIDKFPISRPNLTFSTLTVSNMSPEDSSIYLCNVESGCSGANVLTFGAGSRLTVL.

For this clonotype: Sequence at one end of the junction differs from germline and may be a read error. The V call is TRBV6-1, the J call TRBJ2-1; D may be TRBD1 (5 bases). Per germline, CDR1 MNHNS and CDR2 SASEGT. The CDR3 runs to 15 residues. CDR3 DNA: TGCGCCAACACAGTTCCAGGGTACACCTACAATGAGCAGTTCTTC. Encoded protein: CANTVPGYTYNEQFF.

Comments on this clonotype: One end of the junction fails to match germline, which may point to a read error. The rearrangement joins TRBV6-1 to TRBJ1-2; D not certain. The CDR3 is 15 amino acids. Germline assignment: CDR1 MNHNS and CDR2 SASEGT. The CDR3 DNA reads TGTGCCAGCAGTGTAGCGCGTGGTAATAACTATGGTTACACCTTC. Amino acids: CASSVARGNNYGYTF.

A note on this clonotype: One end of the junction does not line up with germline, which may come from a read error. The chain has TRBV4-2 and TRBJ2-2; TRBD2 might be the D (5 bases). CDR1 LGHNA and CDR2 YNFKEQ come from the germline V gene. The CDR3 is made up of 14 amino acids. In nucleotides, the CDR3 is TGTGCCAGCAGCCGAAGCTTATATACCGGGGAGCTGTTCTTT. It yields the protein CASSRSLYTGELFF.

Sample share makes this clonotype medium-sized. The V gene is TRBV11-3, the J gene TRBJ2-3; no reliable D call. The germline V gene encodes CDR1 SGHNT and CDR2 YENEEA. The CDR3 extends over 14 amino acids. V was trimmed by 3 bases and J by 4 bases, leaving 11 bases between them. CDR3: CASSFLSLSDTQYF. The CDR3 nucleotides are TGTGCCAGCAGCTTCTTGAGTCTCTCAGATACGCAGTATTTT.

The chain joins TRBV7-9 to TRBJ1-1; the D gene is possibly TRBD1 (6 bases). Germline V gene data show CDR1 as SEHNR and CDR2 as FQNEAQ (reference sequence). Between the trimmed V and J ends, which lost 5 bases and 5 bases, there was a span of 24 bases. This CDR3 spans 17 amino acids. In DNA, the CDR3 is TGTGCCAGCAGCCTCGCCAGACTAGGGGGGCTCAATACTGAAGCTTTCTTT. Amino acids: CASSLARLGGLNTEAFF.

As concerns this clonotype: Sequence at one end of the junction differs from germline and may be a read error. This CDR3 is CTCFGGTEAFF. CDR3 in DNA: TGTACCTGCTTCGGTGGCACTGAAGCTTTCTTT. The chain employs TRBV4-1 and TRBJ1-1; the D is unclear. The length of the CDR3 is 11 residues. Germline V gene data show CDR1 as MGHRA and CDR2 as YSYEKL.

Comment on this clonotype: The germline gene is not matched at one end of the junction; a read error may be the cause. V and J are TRBV11-2 and TRBJ2-1, with a tentative D call TRBD2 (5 bases). CDR3 size: 15 residues. CDR1 is SGHAT, CDR2 FQNNGV, per germline. This CDR3 reads CASSLRLAAHNEQLF. The CDR3 DNA is TGTGCCAGTAGCTTACGGCTAGCAGCTCACAATGAGCAGTTATTC.

This chain links TRBV11-2 with TRBJ1-2; no definite D call. This CDR3 is built from 15 residues. Germline CDR1 is SGHAT and CDR2 is FQNNGV. V gave up 4 bases and J gave up 11 bases, with 23 bases separating them. CDR3 sequence reads: CASSSRTGLWSGYTF. The DNA of the CDR3 is TGTGCCAGCAGCTCCAGGACGGGTTTGTGGAGCGGTTACACCTTC. The variable domain in full, with the rest retrieved from reference TRBV11-2 and TRBJ1-2, is EAGVAQSPRYKIIEKRQSVAFWCNPISGHATLYWYQQILGQGPKLLIQFQNNGVVDDSQLPKDRFSAERLKGVDSTLKIQPAKLEDSAVYLCASSSRTGLWSGYTFGSGTRLTVV.

Note on this clonotype: A much larger clone differs from this one at a single base, so this may be a read error. This chain connects TRBV24-1 to TRBJ2-5; 8 nucleotides align to TRBD1. This CDR3 contains 15 residues. Germline CDR1 KGHDR, CDR2 SFDVKD. The CDR3 region is CTTSDSDRVGETQYF. Here the CDR3 DNA reads TGTACCACCAGTGATTCGGACAGGGTGGGAGAGACCCAGTACTTC.

Comment on this clonotype: Since no conserved phenylalanine or tryptophan closes the CDR3, a read error is the likely cause. The DNA for the CDR3 is TGCAGCGTTGAAGATCAGGGACAGGGGATAGAGGATGAGCAGTACTAC. Protein product: CSVEDQGQGIEDEQYY. The chain uses TRBV29-1 and TRBJ2-7; 10 bases map to TRBD1. With 0 bases clipped from V and 7 bases from J, the junction kept 12 bases outside the gene matches. Germline-derived CDR1 and CDR2 are SQVTM and ANQGSEA. The CDR3 length is 16 residues.

The table lists this clonotype with many counts. This chain uses TRBV7-8 with TRBJ1-6; 9 nucleotides align to TRBD1. V lost 5 bases and J lost 11; bases outside the gene matches: 7. Germline V CDR1 and CDR2: SGHVS, FQNEAQ. This CDR3 comprises 14 residues. CDR3 in DNA: TGTGCCAGCAGCGAGACAGGGGGACTTACACCCCTCCACTTT. This gives the protein CASSETGGLTPLHF.

The genes are TRBV6-2 or TRBV6-3 and TRBJ1-1, with D maybe TRBD1 (5 bases). This CDR3 is 14 amino acids long. V lost 2 bases to trimming and J lost 4 bases, with 11 bases between them. CDR1 is MNHEY and CDR2 is SVGEGT in the germline V gene. As DNA, the CDR3 is TGTGCCAGCAGTTACGGGGCAAGGGGCACTGAAGCTTTCTTT. The encoded protein is CASSYGARGTEAFF.

This clonotype was recorded once. This is likely a read error, given that the CDR3 carries no conserved phenylalanine or tryptophan at its end. J is TRBJ2-7 and V is TRBV4-2, with 8 bases that match TRBD2. Germline CDR1 LGHNA, CDR2 YNFKEQ. The CDR3 runs to 16 residues. The CDR3 DNA follows: TGTGCCAACAGCCAAGAGGGGCGGAGCGGGAGTTACGAGCAGTACTTA. Its translation: CANSQEGRSGSYEQYL.

The V and J genes are TRBV11-1 and TRBJ1-1; no reliable D call. Trimming removed 0 bases at V and 0 bases at J, with 11 bases between. Germline V lookup: CDR1 SGHAT, CDR2 FQDESV (reference sequence). The CDR3 consists of 16 residues. The CDR3 DNA is TGTGCCAGCAGCTTAGCGAGTCACAGATTGAACACTGAAGCTTTCTTT. It translates to CASSLASHRLNTEAFF.

Turning to this clonotype: Possible read error: a much larger clone is one base away. The chain joins TRBV20-1 to TRBJ2-1; 10 bases agree with TRBD2. Germline CDR1 DFQATT, CDR2 SNEGSKA (reference sequence). The length of the CDR3 is 15 residues. The CDR3 sequence: CIASTSGVSYNEQFF. The CDR3 coding sequence is TGCATTGCTTCCACTAGCGGGGTCTCCTACAATGAGCAGTTCTTC.

The chain recombines TRBV11-2 with TRBJ2-7; weak D call: TRBD2 (5 bases). Per the germline V gene, CDR1 is SGHAT and CDR2 is FQNNGV. With 1 base removed from V and 12 bases from J, the gap between germline ends came to 13 bases. This CDR3 has 12 residues. The CDR3 here is CASSLVTYEGYF. CDR3 nucleotides: TGTGCCAGCAGCTTAGTTACGTACGAGGGGTACTTC.